The 8 T cell receptor beta chains listed next were all sequenced from one sample in a study of CD8 T cells in ankylosing spondylitis. Study results and limitations: Eight or nine highly homologous variants made up a TCR beta motif that seemed to typify ankylosing spondylitis blood.

TCRdb passed the 5' RACE reads through MiXCR, listing each CDR3 protein once. Here the sample spans about 840,000 distinct CDR3 sequences, 10% to 15% being singletons. No antigen has been assigned to these receptors. Sequenced: blood, either unsorted or a sorted T cell fraction (not recorded which). These TCRs come from a male donor with ankylosing spondylitis.

The rearrangement uses TRBV12-3 or TRBV12-4 and TRBJ1-2; D remains ambiguous. CDR3 length: 14 residues. Trimming took off 6 bases at V and 9 bases at J, with 20 bases between the two ends. The CDR3: CASSPTFALESYTF. The CDR3 DNA reads as TGTGCCAGCAGCCCGACATTCGCCCTGGAGAGCTACACCTTC.

CDR3 bases: TGTGCCAGTAGTCCGATCGACAGGGGGCGATGGTTCTTC. Translation gives CASSPIDRGRWFF. The rearrangement links TRBV19 to TRBJ2-1; TRBD1 matches 10 bases. This CDR3 is 13 amino acids long. Losses at the gene ends were 5 bases for V and 15 bases for J; bases not matched to a gene: 10. Germline CDR1 LNHDA, CDR2 SQIVND (reference sequence).

This clonotype was counted at least ten times. The rearrangement uses TRBV10-3 and TRBJ1-5, with 9 bases fitting TRBD1. CDR3 size: 13 residues. CDR1 is ENHRY and CDR2 is SYGVKD in the germline V gene. The ends lost 10 bases at V and 6 bases at J; junction bases unmatched: 7. The CDR3 loop is CATADRGSQPQHF. The CDR3 region has the DNA TGTGCCACAGCGGACAGGGGAAGTCAGCCCCAGCATTTT.

This rearrangement joins TRBV6-1 to TRBJ2-2; 8 bases align to TRBD1. CDR1 is MNHNS, CDR2 SASEGT, per germline. V was pared by 7 bases and J by 5 bases, with 3 bases of the junction left unmatched. The CDR3 runs 13 residues. The CDR3: CASTRQGTGELFF. The CDR3 nucleotides read TGTGCCAGCACCCGACAGGGGACCGGGGAGCTGTTTTTT.

The table lists this clonotype with many counts. The CDR3 DNA follows: TGCAGCGTTGAAGTAGCGGGAGGGCCGGGTGAGCAGTACTTC. It codes for CSVEVAGGPGEQYF. The chain carries TRBV29-1 and TRBJ2-7, with 11 bases fitting TRBD2. Per germline, CDR1 SQVTM and CDR2 ANQGSEA. The CDR3 extends over 14 amino acids. V lost 1 base to trimming and J lost 7 bases; unmatched junction nucleotides: 6.

V and J are TRBV6-1 and TRBJ2-4; TRBD2 might be the D (5 bases). The CDR3 is 16 residues long. V gave up 8 bases and J gave up 6 bases, with 23 bases separating them. Germline lookup yields CDR1 MNHNS and CDR2 SASEGT. The chain's CDR3 is CASSQTRASGLNIQYF. DNA of the CDR3: TGTGCCAGCTCCCAGACGCGCGCGTCGGGGTTAAACATTCAGTACTTC.

The chain employs TRBV11-1 and TRBJ2-2; no definite D call. Trimming took 2 bases from V and 3 from J, leaving 7 bases between them. The CDR3 has 14 amino acids. Per the germline V gene, CDR1 is SGHAT and CDR2 is FQDESV (reference sequence). The CDR3 is CASSLWLDTGELFF. Here the CDR3 DNA reads TGTGCCAGCAGCTTATGGTTGGACACCGGGGAGCTGTTTTTT.

This clonotype was seen a handful of times. This sequence joins TRBV7-2 and TRBJ2-7, with 9 positions matching TRBD1. The CDR3 consists of 15 residues. From germline, CDR1 is SGHTA and CDR2 FQGNSA. V lost 3 bases and J lost 4; bases outside the gene matches: 7. Here the CDR3 reads CASSLRTGEGYEQYF. DNA for the CDR3: TGTGCCAGCAGCTTGAGGACAGGGGAAGGGTACGAGCAGTACTTC.